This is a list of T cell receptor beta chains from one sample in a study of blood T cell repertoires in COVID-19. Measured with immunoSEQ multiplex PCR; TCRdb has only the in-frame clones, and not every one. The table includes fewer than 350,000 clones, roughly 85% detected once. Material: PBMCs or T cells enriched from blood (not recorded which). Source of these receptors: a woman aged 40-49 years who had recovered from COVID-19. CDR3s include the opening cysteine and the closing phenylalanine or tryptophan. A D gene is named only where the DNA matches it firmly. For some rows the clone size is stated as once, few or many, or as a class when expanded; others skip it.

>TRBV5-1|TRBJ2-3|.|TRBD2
CASSPSGRARSTDTQYF
TGCGCCAGCAGTCCTAGCGGGAGGGCACGGAGCACAGATACGCAGTATTTT
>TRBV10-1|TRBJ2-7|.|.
CASSEAGAGTYEQYF
TGCGCCAGCAGTGAAGCTGGCGCGGGGACCTACGAGCAGTACTTC
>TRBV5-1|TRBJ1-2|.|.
CASSLESQGYGYTF
TGCGCCAGCAGCTTGGAATCTCAGGGGTATGGCTACACCTTC
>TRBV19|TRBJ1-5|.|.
CASSTRRGNQPQHF
TGTGCCAGTAGTACCAGACGGGGGAATCAGCCCCAGCATTTT
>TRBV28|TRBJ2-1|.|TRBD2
CASSALAGGIYNEQFF
TGTGCCAGCAGCGCCCTAGCGGGAGGTATCTACAATGAGCAGTTCTTC
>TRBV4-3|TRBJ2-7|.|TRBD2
CASSHSPGLAGIASYEQYF
TGCGCCAGCAGCCACTCCCCGGGACTAGCGGGTATAGCCTCCTACGAGCAGTACTTC
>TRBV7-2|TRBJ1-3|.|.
CASSLAGHQGNTIYF
TGTGCCAGCAGCTTAGCGGGGCATCAGGGAAACACCATATATTTT
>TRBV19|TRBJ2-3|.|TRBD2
CASSIERSGRTLNTDTQYF
TGTGCCAGTAGTATAGAACGCAGCGGGAGGACCCTTAACACAGATACGCAGTATTTT
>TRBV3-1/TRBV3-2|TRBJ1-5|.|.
CASSHLTGPQHF
TGTGCCAGCAGCCACCTGACGGGGCCCCAGCATTTT
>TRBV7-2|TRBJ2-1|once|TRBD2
CASSLPPLGSGSSYNEQFF
TGTGCCAGCAGCTTACCCCCGTTGGGTAGCGGGAGCTCCTACAATGAGCAGTTCTTC
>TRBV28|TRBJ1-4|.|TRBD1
CASRLDRGPWEKLFF
TGTGCCAGCAGGCTGGACAGGGGGCCTTGGGAAAAACTGTTTTTT
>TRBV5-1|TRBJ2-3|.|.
CASSLAPGAADTQYF
TGCGCCAGCAGCTTGGCACCAGGCGCTGCAGATACGCAGTATTTT
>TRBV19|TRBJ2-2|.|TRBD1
CASQTQGAGSGELFF
TGTGCCAGTCAAACTCAGGGGGCAGGTTCCGGGGAGCTGTTTTTT
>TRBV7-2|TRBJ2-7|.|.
CASSSRGTGTYEQYF
TGTGCCAGCAGCTCACGCGGGACTGGAACCTACGAGCAGTACTTC
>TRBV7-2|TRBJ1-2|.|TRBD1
CASSLVDRGPPGYTF
TGTGCCAGCAGCCTGGTAGACAGGGGCCCTCCTGGCTACACCTTC
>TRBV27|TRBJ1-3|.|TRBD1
CASSLDRGNTIYF
TGTGCCAGCAGTTTGGACAGGGGGAACACCATATATTTT
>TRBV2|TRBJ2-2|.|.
CASKGQGQLTGELFF
TGTGCCAGCAAGGGGCAAGGTCAGCTCACCGGGGAGCTGTTTTTT
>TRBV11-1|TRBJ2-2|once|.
CASSLSRQNTGELFF
TGTGCCAGCAGCTTATCGCGACAGAACACCGGGGAGCTGTTTTTT